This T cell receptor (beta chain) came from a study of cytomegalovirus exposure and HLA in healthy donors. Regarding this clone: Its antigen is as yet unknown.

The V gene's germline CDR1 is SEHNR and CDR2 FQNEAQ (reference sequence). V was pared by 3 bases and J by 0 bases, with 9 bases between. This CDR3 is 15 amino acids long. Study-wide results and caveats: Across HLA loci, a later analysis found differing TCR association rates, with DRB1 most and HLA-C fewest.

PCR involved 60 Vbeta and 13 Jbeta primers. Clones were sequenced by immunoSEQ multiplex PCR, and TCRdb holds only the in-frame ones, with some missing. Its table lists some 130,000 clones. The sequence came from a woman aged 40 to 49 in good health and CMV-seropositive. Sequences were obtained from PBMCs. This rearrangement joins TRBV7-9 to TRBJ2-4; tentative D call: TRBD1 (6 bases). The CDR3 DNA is TGTGCCAGCAGCTTTGCAGGGGTAGCCAAAAACATTCAGTACTTC. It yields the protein CASSFAGVAKNIQYF.